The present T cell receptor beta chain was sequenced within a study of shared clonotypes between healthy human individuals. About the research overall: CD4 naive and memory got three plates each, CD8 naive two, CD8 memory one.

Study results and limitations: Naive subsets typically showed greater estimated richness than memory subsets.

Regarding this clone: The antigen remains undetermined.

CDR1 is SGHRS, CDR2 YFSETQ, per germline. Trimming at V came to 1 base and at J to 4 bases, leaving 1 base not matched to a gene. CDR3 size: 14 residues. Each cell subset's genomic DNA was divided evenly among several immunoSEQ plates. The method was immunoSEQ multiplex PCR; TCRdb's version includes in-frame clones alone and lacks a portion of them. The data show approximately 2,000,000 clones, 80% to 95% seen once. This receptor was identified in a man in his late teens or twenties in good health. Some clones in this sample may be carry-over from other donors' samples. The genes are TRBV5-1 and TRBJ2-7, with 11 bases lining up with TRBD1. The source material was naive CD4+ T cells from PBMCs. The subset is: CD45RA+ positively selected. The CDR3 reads CASSLRDRGYEQYF. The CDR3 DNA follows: TGCGCCAGCAGCTTGCGGGACAGGGGGTACGAGCAGTACTTC.